Following are 2 T cell receptor beta chains from one sample sequenced in a study of T cells in Graves' hyperthyroidism and ophthalmopathy (dated by TCRdb to between 2019 and 2020). The library came from multiplex PCR. TCRdb names Illumina HiSeq 2000 as the instrument used. TCR beta CDR3 regions were amplified from RNA transcripts. The TCR CDR3 was subjected to a first round of RT-PCR using the HTBI primer set and the Qiagen OneStep RT-PCR kit. TCRdb reran the public reads through fastp at Q25 and MiXCR, keeping productive beta chains. Here each entry gathers all rows of one CDR3 protein and keeps the most common genes and DNA. The sample table lists around 520,000 distinct CDR3 sequences, around 14% of them with a count of one. Less than 20% of the sample belongs to the ten largest clones. What was sequenced was blood. All receptors come from a woman aged 18 to 35 with Graves' hyperthyroidism.

The chain uses TRBV28 and TRBJ2-7; TRBD2 aligns across 11 bases. Trimming removed 3 bases from V and 4 bases from J; junction bases left unmatched: 5. The CDR3 spans 15 residues. CDR1 and CDR2 from the germline V gene are MDHEN and SYDVKM. Here the CDR3 DNA reads TGTGCCAGCAGTTTCACTAGCGGGAGTTCGTACGAGCAGTACGTC. Its protein is CASSFTSGSSYEQYV.

As regards this clonotype: A much more abundant neighbour one base away suggests this may be a read error. This chain links TRBV27 with TRBJ2-1; TRBD1 matches at 12 bases. The germline gives CDR1 MNHEY, CDR2 SMNVEV (reference sequence). The CDR3 consists of 16 residues. Here the CDR3 reads CASSFPEGTGGNEQLF. The CDR3 coding sequence is TGTGCCAGCAGTTTTCCTGAAGGGACAGGGGGCAATGAGCAGCTCTTC.